These 18 T cell receptor beta chains were sequenced from one sample in a study of post-analysis software for immune sequencing data (dated by TCRdb to 2013 to 2016). General study outcomes and caveats: Patients showed significantly higher frequencies than controls for a handful of TRBV segments, among them TRBV5-6, TRBV5-1 and TRBV20-1.

The method behind the library was PCR. TCRdb shows the sequencer as Illumina HiSeq 2500. Unique molecular identifiers were incorporated into TCR beta cDNA libraries to reduce PCR and sequencing biases. The raw public data were reprocessed by TCRdb itself: fastp quality trimming at Q25, MiXCR clonotype calling, in-frame beta chains only. One record per CDR3 amino acid sequence lists the most common genes and DNA. Within this sample are about 800,000 distinct CDR3 sequences, with around 27% of them counted one time only. The ten largest clones take up 0.5% to 0.6% of the sample. For these TCRs, the target antigens are not known. What was sequenced was blood. These receptors were taken from a girl aged 5 to 17 with multiple sclerosis.

The chain combines TRBV4-1 with TRBJ2-1; tentative D call: TRBD1 (5 bases). The CDR3 runs to 15 residues. Germline lookup yields CDR1 MGHRA and CDR2 YSYEKL. V gave up 7 bases and J gave up 5 bases, with 18 bases separating them. The CDR3 DNA is TGCGCCAGCAATTCCCCAGGGCGGACCCACAATGAGCAGTTCTTC. It encodes CASNSPGRTHNEQFF.

This chain uses TRBV20-1 with TRBJ1-5, with D uncertain. Germline CDR1 reads DFQATT; CDR2 reads SNEGSKA (reference sequence). V was cut by 5 bases and J by 0 bases, with 11 bases left in between. This CDR3 spans 14 amino acids. This CDR3 is CSAEGGDSNQPQHF. CDR3 in DNA: TGCAGTGCTGAGGGTGGAGATAGCAATCAGCCCCAGCATTTT.

The chain couples TRBV5-1 to TRBJ2-3; tentatively, D is TRBD1 or TRBD2 (6 bases each). V lost 5 bases and J lost 4, with 14 bases in between. CDR1 SGHRS and CDR2 YFSETQ come from the germline V gene. CDR3 length: 14 amino acids. The DNA for the CDR3 is TGCGCCAGCAGGAAGGAGGGGGGCCCAGATACGCAGTATTTT. Protein product: CASRKEGGPDTQYF.

In its sample, this clonotype was seen a few times. V gene TRBV5-1 combines with J gene TRBJ2-7; D is unresolved. The CDR3 runs to 12 residues. Germline CDR1 is SGHRS and CDR2 is YFSETQ. The V gene lost 4 bases and the J gene lost 6 bases, with 11 bases spanning the gap. The CDR3 protein is CASSAPTTEQYF. The DNA of the CDR3 is TGCGCCAGCAGCGCACCTACAACCGAGCAGTACTTC.

The chain has TRBV18 and TRBJ1-2; 10 nucleotides align to TRBD1. Trimming at V came to 6 bases and at J to 6 bases, leaving 7 bases not matched to a gene. CDR3 length: 14 residues. Looked up from germline, CDR1 is KGHSH and CDR2 is LQKENI. CDR3 in DNA: TGTGCCAGCTCCCACGGGGACAGGGGACATGGCTACACCTTC. Translating gives CASSHGDRGHGYTF.

A few counts support this clonotype. The chain is built from TRBV6-5 and TRBJ1-2; D gene ambiguous. CDR1 and CDR2 from the germline V gene are MNHEY and SVGAGI. The CDR3 is 15 residues long. Trimming pared 0 bases from V and 7 bases from J, leaving 15 bases between. CDR3 residues: CASSYSGLAGFGYTF. For the CDR3, the DNA is TGTGCCAGCAGTTACTCTGGCCTGGCGGGCTTTGGCTACACCTTC.

This clonotype was recorded a few times. The genes are TRBV28 and TRBJ2-5; D possibly corresponds to TRBD1 (7 bases). V was trimmed by 7 bases and J by 5 bases, leaving 23 bases between them. The germline V gene has CDR1 MDHEN and CDR2 SYDVKM. The CDR3 extends over 16 amino acids. CDR3 sequence (DNA): TGTGCCAGCAAACCACTAATACAGACAGGGAGGGAGACCCAGTACTTC. As protein: CASKPLIQTGRETQYF.

This clonotype was picked up a small number of times. This chain connects TRBV6-2 or TRBV6-3 to TRBJ2-7, with TRBD1 matching over 9 bases. Trimming cost V 0 bases and J 0 bases; bases outside gene matches: 6. The CDR3 runs to 17 residues. Germline loops: CDR1 MNHEY, CDR2 SVGEGT. DNA for the CDR3: TGTGCCAGCAGTTACTCTTGGGACAGGGAATTCTCCTACGAGCAGTACTTC. Amino acid sequence: CASSYSWDREFSYEQYF.

The chain is built from TRBV12-3 or TRBV12-4 and TRBJ1-2, with a tentative D call TRBD1 (5 bases). The CDR3 sequence is 16 residues long. The ends were cut back, 8 bases at V and 3 bases at J, with 22 bases in the middle. DNA for the CDR3: TGTGCCAGCTCCCTAAGGGTGGGGGGTTGGGACTATGGCTACACCTTC. Translation: CASSLRVGGWDYGYTF.

This clonotype was found a few times. The rearrangement joins TRBV5-1 to TRBJ1-1, with unresolved D. The CDR3 is 15 residues long. V gave up 4 bases and J gave up 1 base, with 14 bases separating them. Germline CDR1 reads SGHRS; CDR2 reads YFSETQ. DNA for the CDR3: TGCGCCAGCAGCCCGACCTGGACGCCGAACACTGAAGCTTTCTTT. Its protein is CASSPTWTPNTEAFF.

The rearrangement joins TRBV29-1 to TRBJ2-5; D unclear. The CDR3 length is 11 residues. Germline CDR1 reads SQVTM; CDR2 reads ANQGSEA. V was cut by 4 bases and J by 5 bases, with 8 bases left in between. CDR3 DNA: TGCAGCGTTGCTTCACGTGAGACCCAGTACTTC. Translating gives CSVASRETQYF. Complete variable domain (other parts from reference TRBV29-1 and TRBJ2-5): SAVISQKPSRDICQRGTSLTIQCQVDSQVTMMFWYRQQPGQSLTLIATANQGSEATYESGFVIDKFPISRPNLTFSTLTVSNMSPEDSSIYLCSVASRETQYFGPGTRLLVL.

The V call is TRBV20-1, the J call TRBJ2-7; D unresolved. There are 14 residues in the CDR3. Germline V gene sequence: CDR1 DFQATT, CDR2 SNEGSKA (reference sequence). V gave up 0 bases and J gave up 2 bases, with 11 bases separating them. The CDR3 DNA reads TGCAGTGCTAGAGAGGGCAGTACCCCCTACGAGCAGTACTTC. This translates into CSAREGSTPYEQYF.

This clonotype has more than one count but fewer than ten. CDR3 residues: CASRLATTDTQYF. The DNA of the CDR3 is TGTGCCAGCAGACTAGCGACCACAGATACGCAGTATTTT. The J gene is TRBJ2-3, the V gene TRBV7-2; 7 nucleotides match TRBD2. The ends lost 6 bases at V and 2 bases at J; junction bases unmatched: 2. This CDR3 has 13 amino acids. Germline CDR1 and CDR2: SGHTA and FQGNSA.

CDR3 DNA: TGTGCCAGCAGTGAACAGACAGGGGGGGGAGCCCAGCATTTT. Amino acid sequence: CASSEQTGGGAQHF. The rearrangement uses TRBV6-1 and TRBJ1-5; 9 positions match TRBD1. After removal of 2 bases from V and 11 bases from J, the junction contained 7 bases not matched to a gene. Germline V gives CDR1 MNHNS, CDR2 SASEGT. The CDR3 contains 14 residues.

This sequence joins TRBV20-1 and TRBJ2-1; 8 bases map to TRBD2. The DNA matches TRBJ2-7 better at its end, which makes the J call doubtful. Germline V lookup: CDR1 DFQATT, CDR2 SNEGSKA (reference sequence). CDR3 length equals 14 residues. CDR3 nucleotides: TGCAGTGCTGCTAGCGGGTCCTCCTACAATGAGCAGTACTTC. Amino acids: CSAASGSSYNEQYF.

In this sample, this clonotype turned up a few times. The genes are TRBV4-3 and TRBJ2-1; TRBD2 might be the D (6 bases). The end of the DNA fits TRBJ2-7 better, so the J call may be wrong. The germline V gene encodes CDR1 LGHNA and CDR2 YSLEER. The CDR3 is 14 amino acids. CDR3 in DNA: TGCGCCAGCAGCCAAGAGCTGGACTACAATGAGCAGTACTTC. Translation: CASSQELDYNEQYF.

This clonotype was seen a handful of times. The chain carries TRBV29-1 and TRBJ1-4; D is possibly TRBD1 (5 bases). This CDR3 region has 14 residues. Per germline, CDR1 SQVTM and CDR2 ANQGSEA. The ends were cut back, 7 bases at V and 0 bases at J, with 12 bases in the middle. CDR3 DNA sequence: TGCAGCGGGGGAGACAGTGCAACTAATGAAAAACTGTTTTTT. Encoded protein: CSGGDSATNEKLFF.

The sample holds a few counts of this clonotype. CDR3 in DNA: TGTGCCATCAGCTCGGGACAGGGGGAGACCCAGTACTTC. The encoded protein is CAISSGQGETQYF. The chain combines TRBV10-3 with TRBJ2-5; 10 nucleotides match TRBD1. The CDR3 is 13 residues long. Germline assignment: CDR1 ENHRY and CDR2 SYGVKD. V lost 6 bases and J lost 5; bases outside the gene matches: 3.